This T cell receptor beta chain was sequenced during a study of molecular identifiers for immune sequencing clone quantification (dated by TCRdb to between 2018 and 2020). Some background on the complete study: For a replicate experiment, RNA from around 20,000 or 99,000 naive CD8 T cells was divided into five aliquots, and four of the five aliquots were sequenced. This methods study used CD8 T cells to benchmark TCR RNA copy counting and molecular-identifier clustering-based TCR repertoire sequencing (MIDCIRS). General study outcomes and caveats: In CMV-specific effector cells, over 97% of molecules were held by clones above 20 RNA copies, whereas under 1% of molecules were held by such clones in naive cells. When barcode sub-clustering was left out, chimeric consensus sequences inflated TCR diversity, with chimeras reaching as high as 47%. Roughly 3 recovered TCR RNA copies per cell were obtained by modeling, versus roughly 10 by digital PCR, implying a capture efficiency of about 30%. The sizes of highly expanded clones could end up underestimated when identical TCR molecules share a barcode. Spiked-in Jurkat TCR RNA equal to a single cell's worth was reported to be detectable even within 1,200,000 naive CD8 T cells. Naive libraries contained spiked-in Jurkat TCR RNA (approximately nine copies' worth), which is not part of the donor repertoire.

Libraries were built with PCR. For sequencing, an Illumina HiSeq 4000 was employed. Bulk TCR libraries were made following a previously described method, with the TCR primers given in Table S5. The Qiagen AllPrep DNA/RNA kit was used to purify total RNA. Reads from multiple sequencing runs of the same library were pooled before analysis. Regarding the original processing steps: Reads were retained only if their TCR constant sequence matched exactly, and those retained reads were trimmed to 150 nt and grouped according to their 12-nt molecular barcodes. Within each barcode group, reads were sub-clustered at a 15% Levenshtein threshold, and quality-weighted consensus sequences were built per RNA molecule. Non-functional sequences were excluded, and lower-count sequences lying one edit away from another sequence were also excluded. Based on fitting two negative binomial distributions, any barcode sub-cluster with under 20% of the maximum read count was discarded. The public reads were reanalyzed by TCRdb: fastp trimming at Q25, MiXCR alignment, in-frame beta chains only. Entries are consolidated by CDR3 protein sequence, retaining the most common genes and DNA. These V and J calls are TCRdb output, not the study's own analysis. In this sample the table shows 490,000 or so distinct CDR3 sequences, about 22% of which occur a single time. The top ten constitute under 0.85% of the sample.

The trim is 1 base for V and 6 bases for J, with a gap of 5 bases between the germline ends. The CDR3 holds 11 amino acids from the cysteine to the phenylalanine. The DNA shown is the 33-base CDR3, in frame from base 1. From the germline V gene (reference sequence), CDR1 is SGHNT and CDR2 is YYREEE. This clonotype was seen ten or more times. Its antigen is not yet known. Base qualities are not recorded, but no much larger clone differs from it by a single base. Libraries of naive CD8 T cells were built from anywhere between roughly 17,000 and 1,100,000 sorted cells, with 10%, 30% or 50% of the purified RNA used. Naive CD8 T cells were FACS-sorted as CD8+CD4-CCR7+CD45RA+ on a BD FACSAria II into RLT Plus buffer. To test detection sensitivity, Jurkat RNA equal to 10 or so TCR copies was added to samples of about 20,000-1,000,000 naive CD8 T cells. Enrichment of CD8 T cells was performed with RosetteSep CD8+ T Cell Enrichment Cocktail and Ficoll-Paque, after which ACK red cell lysis was carried out.

The TCR comes from a human donor in good health. Some libraries in this study had Jurkat cell RNA spiked in. The chain is assembled from TRBV5-4 and TRBJ2-7, with no confidently assigned D gene. The specimen sequenced was naive CD8+ T cells from blood, with Jurkat cell RNA spiked in. In light of the paper, this sample's cell subset or site label describes: FACS-sorted CD8+CD4-CCR7+CD45RA+ naive T cells. The CDR3 protein sequence reads: CASSLFSEQYF. At the DNA level, the sequence is TGTGCCAGCAGCTTGTTTAGCGAGCAGTACTTC.